The clone carrying this TCR beta chain has a handful of counts. Its antigen is currently unknown. Treatment of the sample: roughly 10-day PBMC culture with coronavirus spike peptide pools or control peptides (ViraFEST assay). V lost 1 base and J lost 4, with 10 bases in between. Germline V gene sequence: CDR1 SGHNT, CDR2 YENEEA. The CDR3 is made up of 14 amino acids. The sample comes from a study of vaccination and CD4 T cells after COVID-19. Study overall: No peptide, an HIV-1 Nef pool, or a CEFX pool was what each control culture received.

Study results and caveats: Spike mono-reactivity was shown by 304 of 307 vaccine-specific clones in convalescent patients.

The assay that was used to sequence DNA from cultured CD4+ T cells was the Oncomine TCR Beta short-read assay. TCRdb fed the PCR reads into MiXCR, producing one record per CDR3 protein. The sample lists approximately 13,000 distinct CDR3 sequences; 29% were seen once. The TCR originated in a human donor who received a COVID-19 vaccine. The sample was CD4+ T cells from blood, cultured in vitro, taken before SARS-CoV-2 vaccination. V usage is TRBV11-3 and J usage is TRBJ2-5, with D hard to call. CDR3 sequence (DNA): TGTGCCAGCAGCTTAGGTCGTGATGGAGAGACCCAGTACTTC. Protein product: CASSLGRDGETQYF.